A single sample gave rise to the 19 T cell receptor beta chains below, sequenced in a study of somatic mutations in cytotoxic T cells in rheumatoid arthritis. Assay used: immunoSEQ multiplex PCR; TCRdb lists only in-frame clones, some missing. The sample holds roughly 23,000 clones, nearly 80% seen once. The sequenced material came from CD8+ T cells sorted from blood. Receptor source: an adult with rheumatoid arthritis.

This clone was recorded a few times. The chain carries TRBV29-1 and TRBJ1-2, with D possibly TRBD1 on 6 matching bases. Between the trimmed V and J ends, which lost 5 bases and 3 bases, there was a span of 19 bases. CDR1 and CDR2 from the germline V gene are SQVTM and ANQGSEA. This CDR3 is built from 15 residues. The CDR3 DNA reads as TGCAGCGTTTCATCCTTAATCAGGGGCGACTATGGCTACACCTTC. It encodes CSVSSLIRGDYGYTF.

The CDR3 reads CASSQARQGYEQYF. In DNA form, the CDR3 reads TGTGCCAGCAGCCAAGCCCGACAGGGCTACGAGCAGTACTTC. The chain links TRBV4-2 to TRBJ2-7; TRBD1 matches 7 bases. Unmatched junction bases numbered 3, after V lost 1 base and J lost 3 bases. The V gene's germline CDR1 is LGHNA and CDR2 YNFKEQ. The CDR3 covers 14 residues.

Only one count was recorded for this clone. The CDR3 here is CASSQGPQRQETQYF. CDR3 DNA: TGTGCCAGCAGCCAAGGGCCACAGCGCCAAGAGACCCAGTACTTC. The chain links TRBV14 to TRBJ2-5; D gene uncertain. The CDR3 totals 15 residues. Trimming left V 1 base short and J 1 base short, with 10 bases between. Per germline, CDR1 SGHDN and CDR2 FVKESK.

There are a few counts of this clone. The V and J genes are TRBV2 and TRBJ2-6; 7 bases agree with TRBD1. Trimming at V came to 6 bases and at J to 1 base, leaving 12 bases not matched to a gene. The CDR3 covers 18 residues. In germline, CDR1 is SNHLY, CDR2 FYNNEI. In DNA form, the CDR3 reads TGTGCCAGCAGGACACCCGGGACAGATTCTTCTGGGGCCAACGTCCTGACTTTC. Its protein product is CASRTPGTDSSGANVLTF.

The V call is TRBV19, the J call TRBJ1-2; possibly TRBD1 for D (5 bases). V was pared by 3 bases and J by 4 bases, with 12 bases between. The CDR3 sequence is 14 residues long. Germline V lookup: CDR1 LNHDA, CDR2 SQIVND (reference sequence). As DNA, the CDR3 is TGTGCCAGTAGTATTCCAGGGTCGACCTATGGCTACACCTTC. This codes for CASSIPGSTYGYTF. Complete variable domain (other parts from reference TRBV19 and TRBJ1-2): DGGITQSPKYLFRKEGQNVTLSCEQNLNHDAMYWYRQDPGQGLRLIYYSQIVNDFQKGDIAEGYSVSREKKESFPLTVTSAQKNPTAFYLCASSIPGSTYGYTFGSGTRLTVV.

The CDR3, as DNA: TGTGCCAGCAGCTGGCGGGGTGACAATGAGCAGTTCTTC. This codes for CASSWRGDNEQFF. J is TRBJ2-1 and V is TRBV6-6; a possible D gene is TRBD2 (6 bases). Germline CDR1 reads MNHNY; CDR2 reads SVGAGI (reference sequence). Trimming took off 6 bases at V and 5 bases at J, with 11 bases between the two ends. The CDR3 runs 13 residues.

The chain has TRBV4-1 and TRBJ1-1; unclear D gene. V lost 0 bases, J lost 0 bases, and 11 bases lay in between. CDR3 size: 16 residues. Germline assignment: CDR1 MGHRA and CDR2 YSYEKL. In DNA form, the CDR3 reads TGCGCCAGCAGCCAAGATCGAGGGAGGGTGAACACTGAAGCTTTCTTT. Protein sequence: CASSQDRGRVNTEAFF.

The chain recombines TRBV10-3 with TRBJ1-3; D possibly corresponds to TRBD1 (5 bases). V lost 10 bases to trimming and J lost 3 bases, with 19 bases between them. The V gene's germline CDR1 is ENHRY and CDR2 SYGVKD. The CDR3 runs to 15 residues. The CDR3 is CATSLRIRGGNTIYF. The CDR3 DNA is TGTGCCACCTCACTCAGGATAAGGGGTGGAAACACCATATATTTT.

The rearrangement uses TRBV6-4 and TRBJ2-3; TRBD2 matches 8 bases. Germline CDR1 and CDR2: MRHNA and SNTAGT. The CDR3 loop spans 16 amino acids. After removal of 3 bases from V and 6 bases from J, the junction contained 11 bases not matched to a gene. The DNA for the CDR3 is TGTGCCAGCAGTGAAGGACTAGCCACAACTCGGGATACGCAGTATTTT. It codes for CASSEGLATTRDTQYF.

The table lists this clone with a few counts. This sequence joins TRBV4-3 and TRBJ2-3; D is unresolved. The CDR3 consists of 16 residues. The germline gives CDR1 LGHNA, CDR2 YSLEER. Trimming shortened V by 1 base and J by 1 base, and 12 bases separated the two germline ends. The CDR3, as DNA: TGCGCCAGCAGCCAAGGGTTGGTACGCCGCACAGATACGCAGTATTTT. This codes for CASSQGLVRRTDTQYF.

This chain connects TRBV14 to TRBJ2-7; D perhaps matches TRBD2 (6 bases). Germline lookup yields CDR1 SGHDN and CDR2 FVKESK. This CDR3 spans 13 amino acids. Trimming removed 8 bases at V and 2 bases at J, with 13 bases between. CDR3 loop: CASAGQGPYEQYF. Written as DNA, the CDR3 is TGTGCCAGCGCGGGGCAGGGACCCTACGAGCAGTACTTC.

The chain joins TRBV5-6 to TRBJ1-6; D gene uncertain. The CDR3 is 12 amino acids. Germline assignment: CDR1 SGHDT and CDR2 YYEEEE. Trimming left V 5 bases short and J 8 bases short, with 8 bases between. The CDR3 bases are TGTGCCAGCAGGTGGGCAGATTCACCCCTCCACTTT. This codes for CASRWADSPLHF.

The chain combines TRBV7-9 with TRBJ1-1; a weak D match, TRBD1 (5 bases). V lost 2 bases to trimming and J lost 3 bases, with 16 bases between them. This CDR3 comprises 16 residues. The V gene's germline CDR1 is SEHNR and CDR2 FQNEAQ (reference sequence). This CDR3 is CASSLWDGGKDTEAFF. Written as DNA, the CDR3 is TGTGCCAGCAGCTTATGGGACGGGGGTAAGGACACTGAAGCTTTCTTT.

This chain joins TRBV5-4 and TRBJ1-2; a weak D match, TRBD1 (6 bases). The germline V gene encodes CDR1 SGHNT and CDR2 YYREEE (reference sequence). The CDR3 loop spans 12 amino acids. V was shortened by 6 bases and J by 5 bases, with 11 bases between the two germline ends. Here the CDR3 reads CASTEGGYGYTF. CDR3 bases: TGTGCCAGCACCGAGGGGGGATATGGCTACACCTTC.

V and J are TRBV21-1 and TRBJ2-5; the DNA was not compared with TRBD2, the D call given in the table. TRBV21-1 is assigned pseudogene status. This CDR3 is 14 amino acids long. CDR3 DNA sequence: TGTGCCAGTTTACTAGCGGCGTACCAAGAGACCCAGTACTTC. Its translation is CASLLAAYQETQYF.

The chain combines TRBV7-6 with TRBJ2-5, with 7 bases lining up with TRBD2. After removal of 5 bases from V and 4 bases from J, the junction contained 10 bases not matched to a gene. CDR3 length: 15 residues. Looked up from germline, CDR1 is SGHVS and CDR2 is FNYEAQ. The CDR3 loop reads CASSQLSGEGETQYF. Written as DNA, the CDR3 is TGTGCCAGCAGCCAACTCAGCGGGGAGGGAGAGACCCAGTACTTC.

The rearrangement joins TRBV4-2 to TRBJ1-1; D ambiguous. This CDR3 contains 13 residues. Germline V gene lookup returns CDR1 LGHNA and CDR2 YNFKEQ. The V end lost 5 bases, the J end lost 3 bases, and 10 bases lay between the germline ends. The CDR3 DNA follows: TGTGCCAGCAGCTTCAGTCCCTACACTGAAGCTTTCTTT. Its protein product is CASSFSPYTEAFF.

DNA of the CDR3: TGTGCCAGCACCCGCTGGGGGCACTCCTACGAGCAGTACTTC. This gives the protein CASTRWGHSYEQYF. The chain links TRBV7-9 to TRBJ2-7; weak D call: TRBD1 (6 bases). Trimming pared 7 bases from V and 0 bases from J, leaving 13 bases between. The V gene's germline CDR1 is SEHNR and CDR2 FQNEAQ (reference sequence). This CDR3 region has 14 residues.

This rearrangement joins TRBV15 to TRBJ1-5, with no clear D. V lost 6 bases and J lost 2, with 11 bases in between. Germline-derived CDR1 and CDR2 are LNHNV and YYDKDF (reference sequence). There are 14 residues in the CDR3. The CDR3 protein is CATSSRFGNQPQHF. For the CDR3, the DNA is TGTGCCACCAGTTCCCGATTTGGCAATCAGCCCCAGCATTTT.